This TCR beta chain was identified in a study of T cell responses to AZD1222 COVID-19 vaccine. Assay used: immunoSEQ multiplex PCR; TCRdb lists only in-frame clones, some missing. This sample has 100,000 to 120,000 clones, with about 90% found just once. The study, taken as a whole, reports: There were vaccine-associated CD4 TCRs across spike, dominant at 160-218 and 743-854.

There are a few counts of this clone. The antigen remains undetermined. CDR3 length: 15 residues. Trimming cost V 2 bases and J 2 bases, with 10 bases left between them. Germline V gene sequence: CDR1 MDHEN, CDR2 SYDVKM. The rearrangement joins TRBV28 to TRBJ1-5; TRBD1 might be the D (5 bases). The source of this sequence is an adult who received the AZD1222 COVID-19 vaccine. Sequences were derived from peripheral blood, sampled 28 days after the second AZD1222 dose. CDR3 sequence: CASSLPGGGNQPQHF. The DNA for the CDR3 is TGTGCCAGCAGTTTACCGGGGGGAGGCAATCAGCCCCAGCATTTT.